One sample yielded the 30 T cell receptor beta chains listed below, sequenced in a study of Ad26.COV2.S vaccination and SARS-CoV-2 variants. Here immunoSEQ multiplex PCR was the method, and the copy in TCRdb shows in-frame clones only, minus some. There are some 190,000 clones in the sample; 87% occur only once, and more than 4.5% lies in the top ten. This material consisted of peripheral blood, taken after recovery from COVID-19. These TCRs come from a human donor who had recovered from COVID-19.

This clone was seen more than once but under ten times. V gene TRBV4-1 combines with J gene TRBJ2-3; TRBD2 is a possible D gene (6 bases). Germline assignment: CDR1 MGHRA and CDR2 YSYEKL. The CDR3 runs 16 residues. Trimming took 1 base from V and 4 from J, leaving 15 bases between them. The CDR3 is CASSQVRLVKADTQYF. For the CDR3, the DNA is TGCGCCAGCAGCCAAGTGAGACTAGTAAAGGCAGATACGCAGTATTTT.

V is TRBV6-1 and J is TRBJ2-2; D gene ambiguous. The germline gives CDR1 MNHNS, CDR2 SASEGT. The CDR3 consists of 14 residues. V was pared by 0 bases and J by 4 bases, with 6 bases between. The CDR3 reads CASSEAGPTGELFF. The CDR3 DNA sequence: TGTGCCAGCAGTGAAGCCGGGCCCACCGGGGAGCTGTTTTTT.

V gene TRBV4-1 combines with J gene TRBJ1-4; D is unresolved. Germline V gives CDR1 MGHRA, CDR2 YSYEKL. This CDR3 region has 13 residues. V lost 1 base and J 10 bases, leaving 10 bases between the germline ends. The DNA for the CDR3 is TGCGCCAGCAGCCAAGTTTTAGAGGGAAAACTGTTTTTT. Its protein is CASSQVLEGKLFF.

The chain recombines TRBV6-6 with TRBJ1-1, with TRBD1 matching 9 bases. The germline CDR1 and CDR2 sequences are MNHNY and SVGAGI (reference sequence). The CDR3 is made up of 14 amino acids. V lost 6 bases to trimming and J lost 4 bases; unmatched junction nucleotides: 6. The CDR3 protein is CASRQGQGITEAFF. The CDR3 coding sequence is TGTGCCAGCAGACAGGGACAGGGAATCACTGAAGCTTTCTTT.

J is TRBJ1-4 and V is TRBV7-6; TRBD1 is a possible D gene (6 bases). Germline CDR1 and CDR2: SGHVS and FNYEAQ. V was clipped by 4 bases and J by 8 bases, with 11 bases between them. This CDR3 has 13 residues. The CDR3 DNA is TGTGCCAGCAGCTCTGGGGGCCGGGAAAAACTGTTTTTT. Encoded protein: CASSSGGREKLFF.

V is TRBV25-1 and J is TRBJ2-7, with no clear D. Trimming took off 4 bases at V and 5 bases at J, with 12 bases between the two ends. The length of the CDR3 is 13 residues. Germline V CDR1 and CDR2: MGHDK, SYGVNS. The CDR3 DNA follows: TGTGCCAGCAGTGCAGGCCCCGTGGACGAGCAGTACTTC. Its translation: CASSAGPVDEQYF.

The rearrangement joins TRBV5-5 to TRBJ1-1; TRBD1 is a possible D gene (5 bases). The CDR3 loop spans 15 amino acids. The ends were cut back, 3 bases at V and 1 base at J, with 13 bases in the middle. Germline V CDR1 and CDR2: SGHKS, YYEKEE (reference sequence). Written as DNA, the CDR3 is TGTGCCAGCAGCTGGTGGGGCGACTCGAACACTGAAGCTTTCTTT. As protein: CASSWWGDSNTEAFF. Combining the CDR3 with reference TRBV5-5 and TRBJ1-1 gives the whole variable domain DAGVTQSPTHLIKTRGQQVTLRCSPISGHKSVSWYQQVLGQGPQFIFQYYEKEERGRGNFPDRFSARQFPNYSSELNVNALLLGDSALYLCASSWWGDSNTEAFFGQGTRLTVV.

This clone was found once. The gene calls are TRBV7-2 and TRBJ2-1; TRBD2 matches at 8 bases. Germline loops: CDR1 SGHTA, CDR2 FQGNSA. The CDR3 covers 15 residues. With 2 bases clipped from V and 3 bases from J, the junction kept 3 bases outside the gene matches. CDR3 nucleotides: TGTGCCAGCAGCTTAAACGGGAGGGACTACAATGAGCAGTTCTTC. It is translated as CASSLNGRDYNEQFF.

This rearrangement joins TRBV7-8 to TRBJ2-1; 9 positions match TRBD1. Germline V gene lookup returns CDR1 SGHVS and CDR2 FQNEAQ. V trimming: 5 bases; J trimming: 5 bases; junction bases outside the gene matches: 10. CDR3 length equals 16 residues. The CDR3 here is CASSIRTGVTHNEQFF. CDR3 sequence (DNA): TGTGCCAGCAGCATCCGGACAGGGGTTACACACAATGAGCAGTTCTTC.

The chain is built from TRBV9 and TRBJ2-5; maybe TRBD2 (6 bases). The CDR3 contains 16 residues. V was cut by 2 bases and J by 1 base, with 15 bases left in between. Germline V gene sequence: CDR1 SGDLS, CDR2 YYNGEE. CDR3 bases: TGTGCCAGCAGCGTTCAAGCGGGCGCAATCCAAGAGACCCAGTACTTC. It codes for CASSVQAGAIQETQYF.

Notes on this clone: Other DNA sequences of this sample code for an identical CDR3. The chain is built from TRBV6-5 and TRBJ1-1; D is unclear. This CDR3 spans 14 amino acids. Germline assignment: CDR1 MNHEY and CDR2 SVGAGI. Trimming pared 0 bases from V and 1 base from J, leaving 6 bases between. The CDR3 here is CASSYSGSNTEAFF. Written as DNA, the CDR3 is TGTGCCAGCAGTTACTCGGGATCGAACACTGAAGCTTTCTTT.

The chain is built from TRBV9 and TRBJ1-2; TRBD1 aligns across 7 bases. V trimming: 3 bases; J trimming: 0 bases; junction bases outside the gene matches: 5. Germline CDR1 is SGDLS and CDR2 is YYNGEE. The CDR3 loop spans 15 amino acids. The chain's CDR3 is CASSADRFTNYGYTF. For the CDR3, the DNA is TGTGCCAGCAGCGCGGACAGGTTTACTAACTATGGCTACACCTTC.

This chain uses TRBV5-1 with TRBJ2-3; TRBD2 aligns across 11 bases. The CDR3 contains 17 residues. With V trimmed by 0 bases and J by 4 bases, 7 bases remained unmatched. Per germline, CDR1 SGHRS and CDR2 YFSETQ. This CDR3 is CASSLAGSGRGADTQYF. The CDR3 DNA follows: TGCGCCAGCAGCTTGGCCGGTAGCGGGAGGGGGGCAGATACGCAGTATTTT. Using reference TRBV5-1 and TRBJ2-3 for the parts outside the CDR3, the full variable domain is KAGVTQTPRYLIKTRGQQVTLSCSPISGHRSVSWYQQTPGQGLQFLFEYFSETQRNKGNFPGRFSGRQFSNSRSEMNVSTLELGDSALYLCASSLAGSGRGADTQYFGPGTRLTVL.

This clone was picked up a small number of times. The V and J genes are TRBV5-4 and TRBJ1-6; 7 nucleotides match TRBD1. Germline assignment: CDR1 SGHNT and CDR2 YYREEE (reference sequence). With V trimmed by 4 bases and J by 5 bases, 12 bases remained unmatched. This CDR3 comprises 17 residues. CDR3 nucleotide sequence: TGTGCCAGCAGCCCCAGGACAGGCCCCGGTGATAATTCACCCCTCCACTTT. This translates into CASSPRTGPGDNSPLHF.

This clone was counted a single time. The CDR3 spells CASSFRGGGGGYTF. CDR3 coding DNA: TGTGCCAGCAGCTTCCGCGGGGGGGGTGGTGGCTACACCTTC. The rearrangement joins TRBV3-1 (or the pseudogene TRBV3-2) to TRBJ1-2; D is perhaps TRBD1 (5 bases). The V gene's germline CDR1 is LGHDT and CDR2 YNNKEL (reference sequence). This CDR3 comprises 14 residues. V shed 5 bases and J shed 7 bases, with 17 bases lying between them.

This sequence joins TRBV4-1 and TRBJ2-5; D tentatively fits TRBD1 or TRBD2 (5 bases each). Germline-derived CDR1 and CDR2 are MGHRA and YSYEKL. Trimming pared 2 bases from V and 5 bases from J, leaving 21 bases between. There are 17 residues in the CDR3. In DNA form, the CDR3 reads TGCGCCAGCAGCCAAAGTGGGGGTGTGAGGCCACAGGAGACCCAGTACTTC. Translation gives CASSQSGGVRPQETQYF.

The V gene is TRBV5-1, the J gene TRBJ2-5; D gene uncertain. Germline lookup yields CDR1 SGHRS and CDR2 YFSETQ. The CDR3 totals 14 residues. Trimming left V 0 bases short and J 2 bases short, with 8 bases between. The chain's CDR3 is CASSLGARQETQYF. The CDR3 DNA reads as TGCGCCAGCAGCTTGGGGGCACGTCAAGAGACCCAGTACTTC.

The chain has TRBV28 and TRBJ1-2, with D possibly matching TRBD1 (6 bases). CDR3 size: 13 residues. Germline CDR1 is MDHEN and CDR2 is SYDVKM. Trimming took 6 bases from V and 5 from J, leaving 13 bases between them. CDR3 protein: CASRLEGGYGYTF. The DNA of the CDR3 is TGTGCCAGCAGGCTGGAGGGGGGGTATGGCTACACCTTC.

The CDR3 nucleotides read TGTGCCAGCACCGGGATAGACTATGGCTACACCTTC. Protein product: CASTGIDYGYTF. This chain links TRBV12-3 or TRBV12-4 with TRBJ1-2; no definite D call. The germline V and J ends were trimmed by 7 bases and 3 bases, with 9 bases remaining between them. This CDR3 has 12 residues.

This sequence joins TRBV5-8 and TRBJ1-4; D ambiguous. The CDR3 totals 12 residues. Trimming took off 4 bases at V and 11 bases at J, with 12 bases between the two ends. Per germline, CDR1 SGHTS and CDR2 YDEGEE. CDR3 residues: CASSLLWDKLFF. DNA of the CDR3: TGTGCCAGCAGCCTACTTTGGGATAAACTGTTTTTT. Variable domain in full (rest from reference TRBV5-8 and TRBJ1-4): EAGVTQSPTHLIKTRGQQATLRCSPISGHTSVYWYQQALGLGLQFLLWYDEGEERNRGNFPPRFSGRQFPNYSSELNVNALELEDSALYLCASSLLWDKLFFGSGTQLSVL.

The V and J genes are TRBV28 and TRBJ1-1; no reliable D call. The CDR3 loop spans 15 amino acids. With 7 bases removed from V and 1 base from J, the gap between germline ends came to 16 bases. Germline CDR1 MDHEN, CDR2 SYDVKM. The CDR3 DNA reads TGTGCCAGCATGCCGGGCAGTAACACGAACACTGAAGCTTTCTTT. It is translated as CASMPGSNTNTEAFF.

The V and J genes are TRBV2 and TRBJ2-3, with unresolved D. Germline CDR1 reads SNHLY; CDR2 reads FYNNEI. With 6 bases removed from V and 6 bases from J, the gap between germline ends came to 16 bases. The CDR3 is 14 residues long. Here the CDR3 reads CASSEAPPPDTQYF. In nucleotides, the CDR3 is TGTGCCAGCAGCGAGGCCCCTCCCCCGGATACGCAGTATTTT. Looking up the rest from reference TRBV2 and TRBJ2-3 gives the full variable domain: EPEVTQTPSHQVTQMGQEVILRCVPISNHLYFYWYRQILGQKVEFLVSFYNNEISEKSEIFDDQFSVERPDGSNFTLKIRSTKLEDSAMYFCASSEAPPPDTQYFGPGTRLTVL.

This clone showed up just once. The chain has TRBV20-1 and TRBJ2-7, with 8 bases fitting TRBD2. The CDR3 extends over 14 amino acids. V dropped 3 bases and J dropped 2; count of bases not matched to a gene: 6. The germline V gene has CDR1 DFQATT and CDR2 SNEGSKA (reference sequence). CDR3 amino acids: CSASVSGRAYEQYF. CDR3 DNA: TGCAGTGCTAGTGTTTCCGGGAGGGCCTACGAGCAGTACTTC.

The genes are TRBV5-1 and TRBJ2-7; 11 bases line up with TRBD2. The CDR3 runs to 14 residues. The germline CDR1 and CDR2 sequences are SGHRS and YFSETQ. V was pared by 4 bases and J by 4 bases, with 4 bases of the junction left unmatched. The CDR3 is CASSATSGRYEQYF. Written as DNA, the CDR3 is TGCGCCAGCAGCGCTACTAGCGGGAGATACGAGCAGTACTTC.

The gene calls are TRBV2 and TRBJ1-2; D call uncertain. Germline V gene data show CDR1 as SNHLY and CDR2 as FYNNEI. The CDR3 runs to 13 residues. Trimming pared 7 bases from V and 6 bases from J, leaving 15 bases between. For the CDR3, the DNA is TGTGCCAGCAATTTGGAAGGAGACGATGGCTACACCTTC. Translating it yields CASNLEGDDGYTF.

The chain recombines TRBV30 with TRBJ1-6, with 7 bases that match TRBD1. After removal of 1 base from V and 10 bases from J, the junction contained 4 bases not matched to a gene. The CDR3 totals 13 residues. Germline CDR1 and CDR2: GTSNPN and SVGIG (reference sequence). DNA for the CDR3: TGTGCCTGGAGTGACAGGGGATGGTCACCCCTCCACTTT. Amino acids: CAWSDRGWSPLHF.

This clone was seen once. The junction departs from the called germline gene at one end, perhaps through a read error. J is TRBJ2-5 and V is TRBV7-7, with TRBD2 identical over 8 bases. Germline CDR1 is SSHAT and CDR2 is FNYEAQ (reference sequence). The CDR3 extends over 15 amino acids. CDR3 DNA: TGTGCTAGCAGCTTAGAGCGGGGGCCCCAAGAGACCCAGTACTTC. Residues: CASSLERGPQETQYF.

The genes are TRBV7-8 and TRBJ2-2, with D possibly being TRBD2 (6 bases). Germline V gene sequence: CDR1 SGHVS, CDR2 FQNEAQ. V lost 2 bases and J 0 bases, leaving 10 bases between the germline ends. The CDR3 covers 16 residues. CDR3 coding DNA: TGTGCCAGCAGCTTAAAGGGAGGCCCGAACACCGGGGAGCTGTTTTTT. Translated, it gives CASSLKGGPNTGELFF.

The rearrangement links TRBV6-6 to TRBJ1-1; D perhaps matches TRBD1 (5 bases). V was pared by 2 bases and J by 4 bases, with 11 bases between. There are 14 residues in the CDR3. Germline CDR1 MNHNY, CDR2 SVGAGI (reference sequence). CDR3: CASSYRGGSTEAFF. In nucleotides, the CDR3 is TGTGCCAGCAGTTACCGGGGCGGCAGCACTGAAGCTTTCTTT.

This clone showed up just a few times. The sample holds other DNA sequences that translate to the same CDR3. The genes are TRBV19 and TRBJ1-5; D ambiguous. Trimming stripped 3 bases from V and 1 base from J, with 7 bases between. The CDR3 loop spans 14 amino acids. Germline V gene sequence: CDR1 LNHDA, CDR2 SQIVND (reference sequence). CDR3 DNA: TGTGCCAGTAGTATCGGGGTGAGCAATCAGCCCCAGCATTTT. Residues: CASSIGVSNQPQHF.